The entry below describes one T cell receptor (beta chain). Its antigen is undetermined. The V segment lost 1 base and the J segment 0 bases; nucleotides outside the gene matches: 0. Per germline, CDR1 SGHDT and CDR2 YYEEEE. The CDR3 loop spans 16 amino acids. TCRdb keeps only in-frame clones here, not all; method: immunoSEQ multiplex PCR. Of about 150,000 clones in the sample, roughly nine tenths were seen once. These data come from a study of cytomegalovirus exposure and HLA in healthy donors. Study-level findings and limits: TCR clusters originating in the first cohort tended to co-occur in the roughly 110 validation repertoires, according to a later analysis. The study recorded fewer than 200 TCR beta chains that were cytomegalovirus-associated.

These donors were members of the roughly 130-subject validation cohort, a group separate from the roughly 700-subject first cohort. This TCR derives from a man aged 18 to 30 in good health and CMV-seronegative. This chain links TRBV5-6 with TRBJ2-6; 8 positions agree with TRBD1. Sequencing was performed on PBMCs. The CDR3 sequence is CASSLTGGSGANVLTF. CDR3 bases: TGTGCCAGCAGCTTGACAGGGGGCTCTGGGGCCAACGTCCTGACTTTC.